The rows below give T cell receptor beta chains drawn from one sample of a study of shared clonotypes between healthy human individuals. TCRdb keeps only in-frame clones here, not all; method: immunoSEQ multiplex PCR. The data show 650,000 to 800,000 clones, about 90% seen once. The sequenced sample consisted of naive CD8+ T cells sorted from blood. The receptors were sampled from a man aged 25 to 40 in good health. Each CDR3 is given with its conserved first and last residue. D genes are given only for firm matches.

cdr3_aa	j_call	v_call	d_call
CSVCGGPSGRSSYNEQFF	TRBJ2-1	TRBV29-1	TRBD2
CASSYTNNNEQFF	TRBJ2-1	TRBV6-6	NA
CAWSEGSVQFF	TRBJ2-1	TRBV30	NA
CASSSPLSGRLYEQYF	TRBJ2-7	TRBV27	TRBD2
CASATANTGELFF	TRBJ2-2	TRBV5-5	NA
CSVGTSGSNEQFF	TRBJ2-1	TRBV29-1	TRBD2
CASSPMVADIQYF	TRBJ2-4	TRBV7-6	NA
CASSRDRGTYNEQFF	TRBJ2-1	TRBV6-6	TRBD1
CASSGQGARPNEKLFF	TRBJ1-4	TRBV7-2	TRBD1
CASSPKVPDSTDTQYF	TRBJ2-3	TRBV18	NA
CASSLTAGGGYGYTF	TRBJ1-2	TRBV7-6	TRBD1
CASSEGVVSTGELFF	TRBJ2-2	TRBV9	NA
CASSDRDRGDNEQFF	TRBJ2-1	TRBV7-2	TRBD1
CASSQDEGQGVWTGELFF	TRBJ2-2	TRBV4-2	TRBD1
CASSSGMGYEQYF	TRBJ2-7	TRBV9	NA